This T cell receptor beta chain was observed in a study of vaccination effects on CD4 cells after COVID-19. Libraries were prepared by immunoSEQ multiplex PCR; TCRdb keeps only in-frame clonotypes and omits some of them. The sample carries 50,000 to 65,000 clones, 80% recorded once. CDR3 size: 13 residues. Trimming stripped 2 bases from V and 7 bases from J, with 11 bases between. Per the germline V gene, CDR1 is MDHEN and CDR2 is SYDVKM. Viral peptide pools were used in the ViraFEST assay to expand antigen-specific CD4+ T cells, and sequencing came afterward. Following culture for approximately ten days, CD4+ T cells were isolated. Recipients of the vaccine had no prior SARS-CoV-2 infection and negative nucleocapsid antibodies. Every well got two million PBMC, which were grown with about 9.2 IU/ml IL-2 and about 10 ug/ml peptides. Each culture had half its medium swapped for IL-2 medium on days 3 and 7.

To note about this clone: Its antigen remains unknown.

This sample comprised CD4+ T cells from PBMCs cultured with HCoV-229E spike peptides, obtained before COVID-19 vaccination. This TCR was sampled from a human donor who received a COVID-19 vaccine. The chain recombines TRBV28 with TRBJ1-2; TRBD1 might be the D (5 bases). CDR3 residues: CASSLILRGGYTF. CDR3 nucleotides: TGTGCCAGCAGTTTAATTCTGAGGGGTGGCTACACCTTC.